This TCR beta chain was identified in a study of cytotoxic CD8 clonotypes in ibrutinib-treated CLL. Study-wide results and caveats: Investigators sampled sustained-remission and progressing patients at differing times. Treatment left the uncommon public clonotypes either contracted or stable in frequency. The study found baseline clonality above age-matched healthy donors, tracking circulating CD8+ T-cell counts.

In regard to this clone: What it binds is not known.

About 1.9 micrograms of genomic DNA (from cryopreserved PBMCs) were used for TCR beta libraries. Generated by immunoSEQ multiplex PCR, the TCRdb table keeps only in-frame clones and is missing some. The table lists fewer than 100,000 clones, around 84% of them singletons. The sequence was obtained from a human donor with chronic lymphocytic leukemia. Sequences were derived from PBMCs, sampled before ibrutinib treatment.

The CDR3 loop reads CASASPVEFSGTF. The CDR3 nucleotides read TGTGCTAGTGCCTCCCCGGTGGAGTTTTCGGGCACCTTC. The V gene is TRBV12-5, the J gene TRBJ1-2; D gene uncertain. This CDR3 is built from 13 residues. Trimming stripped 7 bases from V and 13 bases from J, with 22 bases between. Germline CDR1 reads LGHNT; CDR2 reads FRNRAP.